This T cell receptor (beta chain) was recorded in a study of T-cell reconstitution after alpha-beta-depleted transplantation in children. V was clipped by 1 base and J by 10 bases, with 8 bases between them. This CDR3 is 12 amino acids long. Germline-derived CDR1 and CDR2 are KGHSH and LQKENI. This clonotype was counted many times. This sample's TCRbeta library carried unique molecular identifier barcodes. TCRdb reprocessed the PCR reads via MiXCR and lists one record per CDR3 protein. The repertoire includes hundreds of thousands of distinct CDR3 sequences, approximately 16% of them detected once, and 1.1% sits in the top ten.

This receptor was identified in a human donor who donated a stem cell graft to a child with acute myeloid leukemia. The sequences come from PBMCs from the stem cell graft donor, collected from the stem cell graft. The V call is TRBV18, the J call TRBJ2-1; D gene ambiguous. The CDR3 nucleotides read TGTGCCAGCTCACCACTCAATTTCGAGCAGTTCTTC. Translation gives CASSPLNFEQFF.